The 31 T cell receptor beta chains below come from one sample, sequenced in a study of blood T cell repertoires in COVID-19. Data came from immunoSEQ multiplex PCR; TCRdb stores just in-frame clones and leaves some out. The sample has approximately 97,000 clones; more than 75% are singletons. Sequenced: peripheral blood. These receptors originate from a human donor in a cohort sampled during active COVID-19.

The V call is TRBV7-5, the J call TRBJ2-3; TRBD1, the D gene given by the table, was not confirmed from the DNA. TRBV7-5 counts as a pseudogene. There are 14 residues in the CDR3. CDR3 nucleotide sequence: TGTGCCAAAAAACAGGGTCCCCAGAAAAGGACGCAGTATTTT. This translates into CAKKQGPQKRTQYF.

This clone appeared once. The rearrangement uses TRBV20-1 and TRBJ2-3; D is undetermined. V lost 3 bases and J lost 6, with 10 bases in between. Germline V lookup: CDR1 DFQATT, CDR2 SNEGSKA (reference sequence). The CDR3 spans 12 residues. The CDR3 protein is CSASPSGDTQYF. Here the CDR3 DNA reads TGCAGTGCTAGTCCGTCCGGTGATACGCAGTATTTT.

V and J are TRBV20-1 and TRBJ2-3; D gene ambiguous. This CDR3 spans 11 amino acids. V lost 0 bases, J lost 8 bases, and 6 bases lay in between. Per the germline V gene, CDR1 is DFQATT and CDR2 is SNEGSKA (reference sequence). The CDR3 loop is CSARDLSTQYF. CDR3 nucleotide sequence: TGCAGTGCTAGAGATCTCAGTACGCAGTATTTT.

J is TRBJ2-7 and V is TRBV7-9, with D possibly TRBD1 on 6 matching bases. V was clipped by 1 base and J by 12 bases, with 13 bases between them. The CDR3 is made up of 12 amino acids. Germline assignment: CDR1 SEHNR and CDR2 FQNEAQ (reference sequence). This chain's CDR3 is CASSLEQGSWYF. CDR3 DNA sequence: TGTGCCAGCAGCTTAGAACAGGGCAGTTGGTACTTC.

This clone was counted a single time. The gene calls are TRBV19 and TRBJ2-1, with TRBD2 matching 8 bases. The CDR3 consists of 15 residues. Germline values: CDR1 LNHDA, CDR2 SQIVND (reference sequence). The V segment lost 8 bases and the J segment 3 bases; nucleotides outside the gene matches: 9. The CDR3: CASGDIAGIYNEQFF. In DNA form, the CDR3 reads TGTGCCAGTGGGGACATAGCGGGAATCTACAATGAGCAGTTCTTC.

This chain links TRBV20-1 with TRBJ2-5, with D unclear. Trimming removed 5 bases from V and 1 base from J, with 5 bases in between. The CDR3 contains 11 residues. Germline V gives CDR1 DFQATT, CDR2 SNEGSKA (reference sequence). The CDR3 DNA is TGCAGTGCTCCCCGCCAAGAGACCCAGTACTTC. It translates to CSAPRQETQYF.

The rearrangement links TRBV29-1 to TRBJ2-1; a weak D match, TRBD2 (6 bases). The germline V gene has CDR1 SQVTM and CDR2 ANQGSEA. This CDR3 is 13 amino acids long. Trimming took 7 bases from V and 4 from J, leaving 14 bases between them. The CDR3 region is CSAGTGLYNEQFF. As DNA, the CDR3 is TGCAGCGCTGGGACTGGACTATACAATGAGCAGTTCTTC.

The genes are TRBV27 and TRBJ2-1; D is unclear. The CDR3 is 14 residues long. The germline V gene has CDR1 MNHEY and CDR2 SMNVEV (reference sequence). V was clipped by 6 bases and J by 4 bases, with 13 bases between them. CDR3 sequence reads: CASSTSLRYNEQFF. The CDR3 DNA is TGTGCCAGCAGCACCTCTCTCAGATACAATGAGCAGTTCTTC.

The chain uses TRBV6-2 or TRBV6-3 and TRBJ2-7; 8 nucleotides match TRBD2. The CDR3 is 14 amino acids. The V gene's germline CDR1 is MNHEY and CDR2 SVGEGT. Trimming at V came to 5 bases and at J to 7 bases, leaving 10 bases not matched to a gene. CDR3: CASSPSGSKGEQYF. The CDR3 bases are TGTGCCAGCAGTCCCAGCGGGAGCAAGGGAGAGCAGTACTTC.

The genes are TRBV10-3 and TRBJ2-7; 7 nucleotides agree with TRBD1. CDR3 length: 12 residues. Germline V gene data show CDR1 as ENHRY and CDR2 as SYGVKD. V shed 11 bases and J 2 bases; nucleotides not matched to a gene: 6. The CDR3 DNA is TGTGCCTTCGGGACAGTCGCCTACGAGCAGTACTTC. This translates into CAFGTVAYEQYF.

The chain is built from TRBV5-5 and TRBJ2-2, with D possibly being TRBD1 (5 bases). The CDR3 is made up of 14 amino acids. The V gene lost 1 base and the J gene lost 4 bases, with 8 bases spanning the gap. Germline V gene sequence: CDR1 SGHKS, CDR2 YYEKEE (reference sequence). The CDR3, as DNA: TGTGCCAGCAGCTTGCAGGGAAGCACCGGGGAGCTGTTTTTT. Translation gives CASSLQGSTGELFF.

The gene calls are TRBV4-2 and TRBJ2-3; TRBD2 agrees at 12 bases. From germline, CDR1 is LGHNA and CDR2 YNFKEQ. This CDR3 has 16 residues. The V and J ends lost 2 bases and 4 bases, in that order; junction bases with no gene match: 4. CDR3 sequence: CASSQRLAGEADTQYF. The CDR3 coding sequence is TGTGCCAGCAGCCAACGACTAGCGGGAGAAGCAGATACGCAGTATTTT.

The J gene is TRBJ2-5, the V gene TRBV9, with 10 bases identical to TRBD2. The CDR3 consists of 16 residues. V lost 0 bases and J lost 3; bases outside the gene matches: 5. The V gene's germline CDR1 is SGDLS and CDR2 YYNGEE. CDR3 amino acids: CASSVAPLAGEETQYF. The CDR3, as DNA: TGTGCCAGCAGCGTAGCTCCCCTAGCGGGAGAAGAGACCCAGTACTTC.

The chain uses TRBV6-5 and TRBJ1-1; D might be TRBD1 (5 bases). The V end lost 7 bases, the J end lost 4 bases, and 13 bases lay between the germline ends. Germline assignment: CDR1 MNHEY and CDR2 SVGAGI. The CDR3 runs 13 residues. CDR3 amino acids: CASTFREGTEAFF. The CDR3 nucleotides are TGTGCCAGCACTTTCAGGGAGGGCACTGAAGCTTTCTTT.

The rearrangement uses TRBV9 and TRBJ2-1; TRBD2 aligns across 12 bases. V dropped 1 base and J dropped 4; count of bases not matched to a gene: 3. The CDR3 has 16 residues. The germline V gene has CDR1 SGDLS and CDR2 YYNGEE. The CDR3 sequence: CASSVSSGRGYNEQFF. DNA of the CDR3: TGTGCCAGCAGCGTATCTAGCGGGAGGGGATACAATGAGCAGTTCTTC.

The genes are TRBV4-2 and TRBJ2-1; TRBD2 agrees at 9 bases. The germline CDR1 and CDR2 sequences are LGHNA and YNFKEQ. The V segment lost 5 bases and the J segment 7 bases; nucleotides outside the gene matches: 12. The CDR3 runs to 16 residues. CDR3 sequence (DNA): TGTGCCAGCAGCTTTGGCGGCGGGAGGGCTGGAAATGAGCAGTTCTTC. Its protein is CASSFGGGRAGNEQFF.

The chain couples TRBV7-9 to TRBJ2-7; 7 nucleotides agree with TRBD2. This CDR3 is built from 15 residues. V dropped 5 bases and J dropped 1; count of bases not matched to a gene: 8. Germline CDR1 and CDR2: SEHNR and FQNEAQ (reference sequence). This chain's CDR3 is CASSLSGGRSYEQYF. The CDR3 nucleotides are TGTGCCAGCAGCCTTTCGGGAGGTCGGTCCTACGAGCAGTACTTC.

The chain joins TRBV20-1 to TRBJ1-4; D unclear. The CDR3 loop spans 11 amino acids. The germline CDR1 and CDR2 sequences are DFQATT and SNEGSKA (reference sequence). Trimming pared 6 bases from V and 11 bases from J, leaving 13 bases between. CDR3 region: CSARNREKLFF. The CDR3 region has the DNA TGCAGTGCCCGGAACCGGGAGAAACTGTTTTTT.

The J gene is TRBJ2-6, the V gene TRBV19, with D perhaps matching TRBD2 (6 bases). The CDR3 runs to 19 residues. CDR1 and CDR2 from the germline V gene are LNHDA and SQIVND (reference sequence). The V gene lost 6 bases and the J gene lost 0 bases, with 21 bases spanning the gap. CDR3 residues: CASSFMTGTASSGANVLTF. The CDR3 DNA reads as TGTGCCAGTAGCTTCATGACCGGGACTGCCTCCTCTGGGGCCAACGTCCTGACTTTC.

The gene calls are TRBV7-9 and TRBJ2-3; D call uncertain. This CDR3 has 15 amino acids. Germline V gives CDR1 SEHNR, CDR2 FQNEAQ (reference sequence). The ends were cut back, 4 bases at V and 0 bases at J, with 11 bases in the middle. The CDR3 reads CASSYLSSSTDTQYF. The CDR3 DNA follows: TGTGCCAGCAGCTACTTATCGAGTAGCACAGATACGCAGTATTTT.

V is TRBV27 and J is TRBJ1-6, with D possibly TRBD1 on 5 matching bases. The CDR3 has 15 residues. Germline loops: CDR1 MNHEY, CDR2 SMNVEV (reference sequence). V was trimmed by 5 bases and J by 2 bases, leaving 10 bases between them. CDR3 region: CASSEGVAYNSPLHF. CDR3 coding DNA: TGTGCCAGCAGTGAAGGGGTGGCCTATAATTCACCCCTCCACTTT.

The rearrangement joins TRBV7-9 to TRBJ2-7; D not certain. This CDR3 region has 14 residues. In germline, CDR1 is SEHNR, CDR2 FQNEAQ (reference sequence). V was shortened by 1 base and J by 3 bases, with 10 bases between the two germline ends. The CDR3 DNA sequence: TGTGCCAGCAGCTTAGGCGGCAACGTCTACGAGCAGTACTTC. This codes for CASSLGGNVYEQYF.

Only one count was recorded for this clone. The chain combines TRBV9 with TRBJ2-1, with 13 bases lining up with TRBD2. CDR3 size: 18 residues. Germline-derived CDR1 and CDR2 are SGDLS and YYNGEE. Trimming removed 6 bases from V and 4 bases from J; junction bases left unmatched: 13. CDR3 sequence reads: CASTGTSGAGIGYNEQFF. The CDR3 DNA reads as TGTGCCAGCACCGGGACTAGCGGGGCCGGAATCGGTTACAATGAGCAGTTCTTC.

The genes are TRBV5-5 and TRBJ2-7; TRBD2 matches 7 bases. The CDR3 contains 17 residues. With 1 base clipped from V and 0 bases from J, the junction kept 10 bases outside the gene matches. Germline assignment: CDR1 SGHKS and CDR2 YYEKEE (reference sequence). CDR3 protein: CASSLKTSVLSSYEQYF. CDR3 coding DNA: TGTGCCAGCAGCTTGAAAACTAGCGTCCTTAGCTCCTACGAGCAGTACTTC.

This chain uses TRBV5-1 with TRBJ1-3; D possibly corresponds to TRBD1 (5 bases). The V end was cut by 0 bases, the J end by 0 bases, with 16 bases between. From germline, CDR1 is SGHRS and CDR2 YFSETQ. The length of the CDR3 is 18 residues. The CDR3 sequence is CASSLGGLTLTSGNTIYF. CDR3 DNA: TGCGCCAGCAGCTTGGGGGGCCTAACGCTTACCTCTGGAAACACCATATATTTT.

The J gene is TRBJ1-4, the V gene TRBV5-1, with D perhaps matching TRBD1 (6 bases). The V gene's germline CDR1 is SGHRS and CDR2 YFSETQ. The CDR3 has 18 residues. V lost 0 bases and J 2 bases, leaving 17 bases between the germline ends. The CDR3 region is CASSLGSGVGQTNEKLFF. CDR3 DNA: TGCGCCAGCAGCTTGGGCAGTGGGGTAGGACAGACTAATGAAAAACTGTTTTTT.

This clone was seen a few times. The V call is TRBV14, the J call TRBJ2-3; the D gene is possibly TRBD2 (7 bases). CDR3 length: 17 residues. Germline CDR1 SGHDN, CDR2 FVKESK. Deletions cut 0 bases from V and 0 bases from J, with 13 bases between. CDR3 in DNA: TGTGCCAGCAGCCAAGATGAGGCGGGGGCTAGCACAGATACGCAGTATTTT. Translating gives CASSQDEAGASTDTQYF. Based on the CDR3 plus reference TRBV14 and TRBJ2-3, the full variable domain is EAGVTQFPSHSVIEKGQTVTLRCDPISGHDNLYWYRRVMGKEIKFLLHFVKESKQDESGMPNNRFLAERTGGTYSTLKVQPAELEDSGVYFCASSQDEAGASTDTQYFGPGTRLTVL.

The gene calls are TRBV9 and TRBJ2-3, with 10 nucleotides matching TRBD2. Germline CDR1 and CDR2: SGDLS and YYNGEE. This CDR3 comprises 21 residues. The trim removed 1 base at V and 1 base at J, leaving 18 bases unmatched. CDR3 sequence: CASSVRGGSSGREGGTDTQYF. Here the CDR3 DNA reads TGTGCCAGCAGCGTAAGAGGCGGCTCTAGCGGGAGAGAAGGTGGCACAGATACGCAGTATTTT.

The chain recombines TRBV5-6 with TRBJ1-1, with 8 nucleotides matching TRBD1. V shed 3 bases, J shed 2 bases, and the junction held 3 bases outside the gene matches. In germline, CDR1 is SGHDT, CDR2 YYEEEE. The CDR3 runs 14 residues. CDR3 bases: TGTGCCAGCAGCTGGGGACAGGCAAACACTGAAGCTTTCTTT. It yields the protein CASSWGQANTEAFF. The variable domain in full, with the rest retrieved from reference TRBV5-6 and TRBJ1-1, is DAGVTQSPTHLIKTRGQQVTLRCSPKSGHDTVSWYQQALGQGPQFIFQYYEEEERQRGNFPDRFSGHQFPNYSSELNVNALLLGDSALYLCASSWGQANTEAFFGQGTRLTVV.

This rearrangement joins TRBV5-4 to TRBJ2-6; 10 positions agree with TRBD1. The CDR3 contains 18 residues. CDR1 is SGHNT and CDR2 is YYREEE in the germline V gene (reference sequence). Trimming removed 5 bases from V and 2 bases from J; junction bases left unmatched: 10. The CDR3 nucleotides are TGTGCCAGCAGGCCACCGGGACAGGGGTACCCTGGGGCCAACGTCCTGACTTTC. It codes for CASRPPGQGYPGANVLTF.

This sequence joins TRBV7-2 and TRBJ2-3; tentative D call: TRBD2 (5 bases). The CDR3 consists of 12 residues. Germline CDR1 and CDR2: SGHTA and FQGNSA. Trimming removed 3 bases at V and 6 bases at J, with 7 bases between. In nucleotides, the CDR3 is TGTGCCAGCAGCTTCAGAGGGGATACGCAGTATTTT. Encoded protein: CASSFRGDTQYF.